The sequence of this TCR beta chain was determined in a study of beta chain features in type 1 diabetes. Of note for this clone: As yet, its antigen is unknown.

V lost 5 bases to trimming and J lost 2 bases, with 12 bases between them. Per the germline V gene, CDR1 is MDHEN and CDR2 is SYDVKM. The CDR3 contains 14 residues. The entirety of the isolated RNA underwent reverse transcription, so expressed TCRB transcripts were sequenced. The repertoire was sequenced with immunoSEQ multiplex PCR; TCRdb's copy has only in-frame clones and lacks some. The sample carries some 280,000 clones, 14% recorded once. General study points: Shorter TCRB CDR3s, moderately but significantly so, marked every one of the four CD4+ subsets in Type 1 diabetes patients. Within patients, naive, central memory and Treg TCRB repertoires seemed more similar than within healthy donors.

The clonotype originates from a young man with type 1 diabetes. The V and J genes are TRBV28 and TRBJ1-2; unclear D gene. The specimen was naive CD4+ T cells from blood. DNA of the CDR3: TGTGCCAGCAGTCCAGCGGGTAGCAACTATGGCTACACCTTC. Its protein is CASSPAGSNYGYTF.